Sequencing of this T cell receptor (beta chain) was carried out in a study of T cells after yellow fever vaccination. One entry per CDR3 protein, called by TCRdb with MiXCR from the 5' RACE reads. The sample includes about 340,000 distinct CDR3 sequences, 8.7% of them seen just once. The germline CDR1 and CDR2 sequences are SGHRS and YFSETQ. V lost 8 bases, J lost 4 bases, and 8 bases stayed unmatched. This CDR3 contains 14 residues. This clonotype was picked up a small number of times. The clonotype was recovered from a man aged 18 to 30 who received the YFV17D yellow fever vaccine. This specimen was PBMCs, taken on the day of the first yellow fever vaccination. The V and J genes are TRBV5-1 and TRBJ1-4, with TRBD1 matching 7 bases. CDR3 protein: CASRKAGGNEKLFF. The CDR3 DNA reads as TGCGCCAGTCGGAAAGCAGGGGGTAATGAAAAACTGTTTTTT.